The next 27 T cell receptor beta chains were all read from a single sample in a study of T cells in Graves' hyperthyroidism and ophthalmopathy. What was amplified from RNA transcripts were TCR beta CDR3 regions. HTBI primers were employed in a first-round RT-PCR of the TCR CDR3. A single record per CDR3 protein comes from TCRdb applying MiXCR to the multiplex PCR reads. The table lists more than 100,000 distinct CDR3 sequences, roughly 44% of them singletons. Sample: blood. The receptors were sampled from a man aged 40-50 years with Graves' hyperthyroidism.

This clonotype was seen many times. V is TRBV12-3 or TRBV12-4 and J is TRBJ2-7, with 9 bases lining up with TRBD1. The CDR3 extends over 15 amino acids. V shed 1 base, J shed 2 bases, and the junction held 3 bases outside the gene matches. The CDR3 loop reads CASSLGQGGTYEQYF. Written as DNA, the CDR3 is TGTGCCAGCAGTTTAGGACAGGGGGGCACCTACGAGCAGTACTTC.

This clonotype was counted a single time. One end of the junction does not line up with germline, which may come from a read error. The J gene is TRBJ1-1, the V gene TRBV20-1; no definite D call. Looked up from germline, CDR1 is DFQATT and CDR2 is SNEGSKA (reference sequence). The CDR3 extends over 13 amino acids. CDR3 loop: CSAIGQVNTEACF. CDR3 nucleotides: TGCAGTGCTATAGGCCAAGTAAACACTGAAGCTTGCTTT.

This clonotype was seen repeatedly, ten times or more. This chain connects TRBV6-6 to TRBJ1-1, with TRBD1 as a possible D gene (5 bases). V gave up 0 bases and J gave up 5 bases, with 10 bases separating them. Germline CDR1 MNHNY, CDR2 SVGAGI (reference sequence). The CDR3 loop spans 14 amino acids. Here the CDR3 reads CASSYSRGQTEAFF. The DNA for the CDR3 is TGTGCCAGCAGTTACTCAAGGGGCCAGACTGAAGCTTTCTTT.

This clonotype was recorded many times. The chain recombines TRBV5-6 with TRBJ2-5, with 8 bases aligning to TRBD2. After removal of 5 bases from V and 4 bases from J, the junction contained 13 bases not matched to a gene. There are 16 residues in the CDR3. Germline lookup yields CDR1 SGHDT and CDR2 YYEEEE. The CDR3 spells CASSTSRGGPRETQYF. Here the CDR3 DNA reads TGTGCCAGCAGTACCTCCCGGGGGGGGCCCCGAGAGACCCAGTACTTC.

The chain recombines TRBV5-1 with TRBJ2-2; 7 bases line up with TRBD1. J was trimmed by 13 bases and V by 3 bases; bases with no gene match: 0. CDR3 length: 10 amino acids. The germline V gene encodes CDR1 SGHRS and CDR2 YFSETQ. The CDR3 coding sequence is TGCGCCAGCAGCTACAGGGGGCTGTTTTTT. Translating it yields CASSYRGLFF.

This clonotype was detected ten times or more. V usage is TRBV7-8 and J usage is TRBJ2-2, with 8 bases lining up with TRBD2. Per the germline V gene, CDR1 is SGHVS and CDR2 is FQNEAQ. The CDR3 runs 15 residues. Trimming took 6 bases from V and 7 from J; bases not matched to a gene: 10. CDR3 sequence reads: CASRGVSGTFGELFF. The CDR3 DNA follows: TGTGCCAGCAGGGGGGTTAGCGGGACTTTCGGGGAGCTGTTTTTT.

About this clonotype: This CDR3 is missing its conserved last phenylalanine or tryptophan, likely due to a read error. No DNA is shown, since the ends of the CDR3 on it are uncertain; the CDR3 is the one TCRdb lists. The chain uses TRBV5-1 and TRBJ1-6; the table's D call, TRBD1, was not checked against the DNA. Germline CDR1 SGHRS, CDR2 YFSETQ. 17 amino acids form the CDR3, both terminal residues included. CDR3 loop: CASSLDPTGAGNSPLLI.

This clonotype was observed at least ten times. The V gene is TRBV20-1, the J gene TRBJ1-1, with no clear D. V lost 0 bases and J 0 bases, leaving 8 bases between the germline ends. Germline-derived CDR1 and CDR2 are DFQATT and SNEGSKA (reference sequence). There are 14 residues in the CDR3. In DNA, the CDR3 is TGCAGTGCTAGAGATTCGGCAGTGAACACTGAAGCTTTCTTT. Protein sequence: CSARDSAVNTEAFF.

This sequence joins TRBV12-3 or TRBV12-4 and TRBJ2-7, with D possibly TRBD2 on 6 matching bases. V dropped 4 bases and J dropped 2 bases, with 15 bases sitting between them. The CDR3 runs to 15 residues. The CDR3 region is CASSSFLGGTYEQYF. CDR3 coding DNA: TGTGCCAGCAGTTCCTTCCTGGGGGGAACCTACGAGCAGTACTTC.

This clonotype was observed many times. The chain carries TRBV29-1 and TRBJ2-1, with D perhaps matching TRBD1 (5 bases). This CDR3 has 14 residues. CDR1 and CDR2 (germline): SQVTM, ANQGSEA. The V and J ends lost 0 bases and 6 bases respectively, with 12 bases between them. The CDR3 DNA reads TGCAGCGTTGAAGAAGGGTGGGGCGGCAATGAGCAGTTCTTC. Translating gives CSVEEGWGGNEQFF.

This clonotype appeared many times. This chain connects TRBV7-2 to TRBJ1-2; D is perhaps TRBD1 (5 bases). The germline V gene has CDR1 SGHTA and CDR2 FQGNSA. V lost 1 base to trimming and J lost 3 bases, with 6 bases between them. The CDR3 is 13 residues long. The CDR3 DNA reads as TGTGCCAGCAGCTTAGGACAGTACTATGGCTACACCTTC. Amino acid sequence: CASSLGQYYGYTF. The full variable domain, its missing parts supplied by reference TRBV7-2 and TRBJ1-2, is GAGVSQSPSNKVTEKGKDVELRCDPISGHTALYWYRQSLGQGLEFLIYFQGNSAPDKSGLPSDRFSAERTGGSVSTLTIQRTQQEDSAVYLCASSLGQYYGYTFGSGTRLTVV.

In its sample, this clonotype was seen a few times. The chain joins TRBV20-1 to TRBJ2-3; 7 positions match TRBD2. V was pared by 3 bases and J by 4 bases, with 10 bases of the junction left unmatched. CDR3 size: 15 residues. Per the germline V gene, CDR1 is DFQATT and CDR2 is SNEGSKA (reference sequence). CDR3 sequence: CSARGVSGWSDTQYF. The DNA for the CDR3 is TGCAGTGCTAGGGGGGTTAGCGGGTGGTCAGATACGCAGTATTTT.

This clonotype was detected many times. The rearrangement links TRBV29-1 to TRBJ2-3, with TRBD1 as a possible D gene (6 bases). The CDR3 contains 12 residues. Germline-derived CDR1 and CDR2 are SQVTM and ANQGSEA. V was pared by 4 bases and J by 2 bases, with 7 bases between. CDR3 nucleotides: TGCAGCGTTGGACAGGCCACAGATACGCAGTATTTT. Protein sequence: CSVGQATDTQYF.

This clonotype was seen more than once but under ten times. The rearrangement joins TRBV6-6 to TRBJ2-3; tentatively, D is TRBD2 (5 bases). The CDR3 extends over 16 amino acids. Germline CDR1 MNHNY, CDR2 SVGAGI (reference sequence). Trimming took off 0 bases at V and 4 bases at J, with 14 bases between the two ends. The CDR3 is CASSYSQEVGPDTQYF. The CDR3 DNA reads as TGTGCCAGCAGTTACTCGCAGGAGGTGGGTCCAGATACGCAGTATTTT.

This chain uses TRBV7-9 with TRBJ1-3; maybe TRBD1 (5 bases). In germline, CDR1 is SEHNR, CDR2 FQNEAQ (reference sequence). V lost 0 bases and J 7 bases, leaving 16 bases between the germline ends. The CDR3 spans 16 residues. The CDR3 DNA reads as TGTGCCAGCAGCTTAGCGTCGGGGGGGGGAATGAACACCATATATTTT. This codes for CASSLASGGGMNTIYF.

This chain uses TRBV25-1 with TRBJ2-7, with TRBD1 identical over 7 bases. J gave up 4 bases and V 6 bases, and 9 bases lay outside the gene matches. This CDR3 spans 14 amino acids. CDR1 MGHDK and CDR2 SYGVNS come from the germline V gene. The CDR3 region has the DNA TGTGCCAGCAGAGATCGAGGGACAGCTTACGAGCAGTACTTC. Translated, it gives CASRDRGTAYEQYF.

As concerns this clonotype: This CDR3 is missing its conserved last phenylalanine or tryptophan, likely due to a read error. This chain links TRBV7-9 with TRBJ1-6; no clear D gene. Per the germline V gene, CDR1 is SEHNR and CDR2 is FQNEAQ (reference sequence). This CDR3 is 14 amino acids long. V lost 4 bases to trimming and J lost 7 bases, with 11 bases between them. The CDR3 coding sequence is TGTGCCAGCAGCTCCGGACTGCTAAATTCACCCCTCCACTCT. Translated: CASSSGLLNSPLHS.

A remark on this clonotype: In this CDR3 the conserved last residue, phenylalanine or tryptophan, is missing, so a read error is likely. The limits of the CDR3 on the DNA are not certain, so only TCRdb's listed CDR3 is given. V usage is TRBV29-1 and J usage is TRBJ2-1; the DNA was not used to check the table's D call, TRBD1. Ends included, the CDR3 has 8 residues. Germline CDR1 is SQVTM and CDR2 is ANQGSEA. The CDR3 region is CSVGRTGR.

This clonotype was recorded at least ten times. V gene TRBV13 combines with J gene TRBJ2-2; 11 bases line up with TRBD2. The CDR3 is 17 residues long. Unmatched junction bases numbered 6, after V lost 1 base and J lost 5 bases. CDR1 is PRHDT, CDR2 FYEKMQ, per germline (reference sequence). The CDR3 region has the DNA TGTGCCAGCAGCTTAGTACTAGCGGGAGTATGGACCGGGGAGCTGTTTTTT. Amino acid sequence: CASSLVLAGVWTGELFF.

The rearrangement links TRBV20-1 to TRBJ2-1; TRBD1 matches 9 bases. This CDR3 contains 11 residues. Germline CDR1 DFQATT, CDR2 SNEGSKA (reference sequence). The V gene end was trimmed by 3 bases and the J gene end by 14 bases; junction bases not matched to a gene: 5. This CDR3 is CSARGTGLEFF. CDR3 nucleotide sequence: TGCAGTGCTAGGGGGACAGGGTTGGAGTTCTTC.

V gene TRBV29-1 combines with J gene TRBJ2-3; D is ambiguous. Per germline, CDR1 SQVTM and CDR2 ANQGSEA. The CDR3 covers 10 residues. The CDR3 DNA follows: TGCAACTACTGCTCCGATACGCAGTATTTT. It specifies CNYCSDTQYF.

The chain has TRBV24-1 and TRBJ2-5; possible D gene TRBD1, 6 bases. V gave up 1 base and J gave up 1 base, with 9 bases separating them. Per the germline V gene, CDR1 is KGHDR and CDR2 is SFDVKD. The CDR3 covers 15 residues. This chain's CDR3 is CATSDFGTPQETQYF. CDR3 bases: TGTGCCACCAGTGATTTTGGGACACCCCAAGAGACCCAGTACTTC.

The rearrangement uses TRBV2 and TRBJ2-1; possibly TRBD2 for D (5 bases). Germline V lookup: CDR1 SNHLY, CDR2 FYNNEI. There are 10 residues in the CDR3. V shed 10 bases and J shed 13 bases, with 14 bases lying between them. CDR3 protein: CATIARGQFF. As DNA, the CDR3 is TGTGCCACCATAGCGAGAGGACAGTTCTTC. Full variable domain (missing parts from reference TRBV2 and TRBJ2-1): EPEVTQTPSHQVTQMGQEVILRCVPISNHLYFYWYRQILGQKVEFLVSFYNNEISEKSEIFDDQFSVERPDGSNFTLKIRSTKLEDSAMYFCATIARGQFFGPGTRLTVL.

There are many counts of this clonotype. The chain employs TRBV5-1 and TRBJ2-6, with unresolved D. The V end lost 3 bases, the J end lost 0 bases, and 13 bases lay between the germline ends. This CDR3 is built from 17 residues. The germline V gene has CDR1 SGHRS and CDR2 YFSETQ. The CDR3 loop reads CASSSIPEVSGANVLTF. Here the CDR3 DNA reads TGCGCCAGCAGCTCGATCCCGGAAGTCTCTGGGGCCAACGTCCTGACTTTC. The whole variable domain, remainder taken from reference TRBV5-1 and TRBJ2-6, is KAGVTQTPRYLIKTRGQQVTLSCSPISGHRSVSWYQQTPGQGLQFLFEYFSETQRNKGNFPGRFSGRQFSNSRSEMNVSTLELGDSALYLCASSSIPEVSGANVLTFGAGSRLTVL.

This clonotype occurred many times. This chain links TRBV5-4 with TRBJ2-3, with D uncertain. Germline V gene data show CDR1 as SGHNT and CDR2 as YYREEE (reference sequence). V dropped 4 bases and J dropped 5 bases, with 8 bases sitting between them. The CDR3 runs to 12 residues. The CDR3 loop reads CASSIDGDTQYF. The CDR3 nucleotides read TGTGCCAGCAGCATAGATGGAGATACGCAGTATTTT.

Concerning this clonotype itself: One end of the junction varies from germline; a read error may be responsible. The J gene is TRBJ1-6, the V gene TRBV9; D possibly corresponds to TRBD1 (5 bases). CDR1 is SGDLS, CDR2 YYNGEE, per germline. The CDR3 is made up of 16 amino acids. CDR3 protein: CVSSGDATAGYSPPHF. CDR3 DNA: TGTGTCAGCAGCGGAGATGCTACAGCAGGGTATTCACCCCCCCACTTT.

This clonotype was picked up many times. The CDR3 sequence is CASSREDTGELFF. In DNA form, the CDR3 reads TGTGCCAGCAGCCGGGAAGACACCGGGGAGCTGTTTTTT. The rearrangement uses TRBV6-5 and TRBJ2-2; D is perhaps TRBD2 (5 bases). Trimming pared 6 bases from V and 3 bases from J, leaving 8 bases between. CDR1 is MNHEY, CDR2 SVGAGI, per germline. The CDR3 is 13 residues long.